Listed below are T cell receptor beta chains from one sample, sequenced in a study of siplizumab effects on memory and regulatory T cells. The method was immunoSEQ multiplex PCR; TCRdb's version includes in-frame clones alone and lacks a portion of them. The profile shows about 100,000 clones, roughly 93% of them singletons. What was sequenced was Tregs sorted from blood. Source of these receptors: a human donor in good health. Each CDR3 is given with its conserved first and last residue. D genes are given only for firm matches. Not every row has a clone size; where given, it reads once, few, many or a size class.

CDR3nt,CDR3aa,j_gene,v_gene,abundance,d_gene
TGTGCCAGCTCACCACCAGGGACAGGGATTGGAAACACCATATATTTT,CASSPPGTGIGNTIYF,TRBJ1-3,TRBV18,.,TRBD1
TGCGCCAGCAGCTTATCAGGGGGCGGTTCACCCCTCCACTTT,CASSLSGGGSPLHF,TRBJ1-6,TRBV5-1,once,TRBD1
TGTGCCAGCAGTCCCCGGGACAGGAGAAATCAGCCCCAGCATTTT,CASSPRDRRNQPQHF,TRBJ1-5,TRBV6-5,.,TRBD1
TGTGCCAGCAGCCAACGACAGGGGGCACGGTATGGCTACACCTTC,CASSQRQGARYGYTF,TRBJ1-2,TRBV11-2,.,TRBD1
TGTGCCAGCAGGGGGGACAGGAGCTCCTACAATGAGCAGTTCTTC,CASRGDRSSYNEQFF,TRBJ2-1,TRBV6-1,.,TRBD1
TGTGCCAGCAGTACAACATTTTGGGGTGGGGGAATTGAAGCTTTCTTT,CASSTTFWGGGIEAFF,TRBJ1-1,TRBV11-3,.,.
TGTGCCAGCAGCCGTCCGGGACAGTATTTTAATGAGCAGTTCTTC,CASSRPGQYFNEQFF,TRBJ2-1,TRBV7-9,.,TRBD1
TGCGCCAGCAGCCAAGACGGGGATCGTAATTCACCCCTCCACTTT,CASSQDGDRNSPLHF,TRBJ1-6,TRBV4-3,.,.
TGCGCCAGCTTGAACCAGGGGTGGGAGACCCAGTACTTC,CASLNQGWETQYF,TRBJ2-5,TRBV10-1,.,.
TGTGCCAGCAGTTACCCTACAGGGAACACTGAAGCTTTCTTT,CASSYPTGNTEAFF,TRBJ1-1,TRBV6-6,.,.
TGCGCCAGCAGCCACTGGGGACAGGGGAACACCGGGGAGCTGTTTTTT,CASSHWGQGNTGELFF,TRBJ2-2,TRBV4-1,.,TRBD1